This T cell receptor (beta chain) comes out of a study of T cells after somatic rescue of genetic block. This table comes from immunoSEQ multiplex PCR, and its TCRdb copy is limited to in-frame clones, with some not included. There are over 14,000 clones in the sample; about 70% occur only once, and 14% lies in the top ten. V gave up 3 bases and J gave up 2 bases, with 5 bases separating them. The CDR3 contains 12 residues. Germline CDR1 is ENHRY and CDR2 is SYGVKD. Sequences were obtained from peripheral blood mononuclear cells (PBMCs). J is TRBJ2-7 and V is TRBV10-3; no reliable D call. This clonotype was obtained from a boy younger than 18. This CDR3 reads CAISDGPYEQYF. As DNA, the CDR3 is TGTGCCATCAGTGACGGGCCCTACGAGCAGTACTTC.